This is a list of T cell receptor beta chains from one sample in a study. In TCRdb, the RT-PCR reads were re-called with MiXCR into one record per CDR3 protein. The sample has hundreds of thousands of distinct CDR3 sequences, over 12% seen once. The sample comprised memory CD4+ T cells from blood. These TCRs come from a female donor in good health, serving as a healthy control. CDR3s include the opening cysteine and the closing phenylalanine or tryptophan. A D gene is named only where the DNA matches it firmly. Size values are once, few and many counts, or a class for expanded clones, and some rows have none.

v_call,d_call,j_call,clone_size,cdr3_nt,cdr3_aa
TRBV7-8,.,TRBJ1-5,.,TGTGCCAGCAGCCCCTTGGCCAACGACATACTCTGGGACGAGGGTAAAAATCAGCCCCAGCATTTT,CASSPLANDILWDEGKNQPQHF
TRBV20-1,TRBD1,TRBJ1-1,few,TGCAGTGCCACACAGGGGGCGCTTCACACTGAAGCTTTCTTT,CSATQGALHTEAFF
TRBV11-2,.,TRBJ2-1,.,TGTGCCAGCACCCCCGTGGGGACTCCTCCCATGGGTGAGCAGTTCTTC,CASTPVGTPPMGEQFF
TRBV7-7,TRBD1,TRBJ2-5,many,TGTGCTAGCAGCTTAGGACAGGACAGATCGTTTGAGACCCAGTACTTC,CASSLGQDRSFETQYF
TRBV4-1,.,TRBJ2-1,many,TGCGCCAGCAGCCAAGGTCATGGGAGCTCCTACAATGAGCAGTTCTTC,CASSQGHGSSYNEQFF
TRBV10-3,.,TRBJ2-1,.,TGTGCCATCAGTCTGCTAGGGAATGAGCAGTTCTTC,CAISLLGNEQFF
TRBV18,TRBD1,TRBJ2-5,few,TGTGCCAGCTCACCATTTCCAGGGGGCCAAGAGACCCAGTACTTC,CASSPFPGGQETQYF
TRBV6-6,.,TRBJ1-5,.,TGTGCCAGCACCCCCCGAGGCGATCAGCCCCAGCATTTT,CASTPRGDQPQHF
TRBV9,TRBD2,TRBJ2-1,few,TGTGCCAGCAGCGTACTGGGACTAGCGACCAATGAGCAGTTCTTC,CASSVLGLATNEQFF
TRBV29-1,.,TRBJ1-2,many,TGCAGCGCTACGGGAGGCAGGAATAACTATGGCTACACCTTC,CSATGGRNNYGYTF
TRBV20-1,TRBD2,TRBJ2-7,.,TGCAGTGTTAAGAGACTAGCGGACTCCTACGAGCAGTACTTC,CSVKRLADSYEQYF
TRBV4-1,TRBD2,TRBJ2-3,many,TGCGCCAGTTTTGGCGGGAGCGGTGGCACAGATACGCAGTATTTT,CASFGGSGGTDTQYF
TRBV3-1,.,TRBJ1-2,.,TGTGCCAGCAGCCAAGATACGGCGGTCTATGGCTACACCTTC,CASSQDTAVYGYTF
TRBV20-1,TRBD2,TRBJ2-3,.,TGCAGTGCTAGTCGCTCCGGACTAGCGTCCACAGATACGCAGTATTTT,CSASRSGLASTDTQYF
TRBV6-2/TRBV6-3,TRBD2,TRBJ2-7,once,TGTGCCAGCAGTTGGTGGCAGACTAGCGGGAGGTTCTACGAGCAGTACTTC,CASSWWQTSGRFYEQYF